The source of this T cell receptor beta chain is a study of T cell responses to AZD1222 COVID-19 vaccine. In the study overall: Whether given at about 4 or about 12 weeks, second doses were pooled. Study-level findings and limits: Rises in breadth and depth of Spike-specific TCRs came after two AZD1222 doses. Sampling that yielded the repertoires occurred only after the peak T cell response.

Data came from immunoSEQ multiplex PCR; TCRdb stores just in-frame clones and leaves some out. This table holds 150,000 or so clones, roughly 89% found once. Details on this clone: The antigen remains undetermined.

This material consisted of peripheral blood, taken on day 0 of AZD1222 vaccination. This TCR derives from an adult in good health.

The CDR3 here is CASSDRGINEQYF. CDR3 nucleotides: TGTGCCAGCAGCGACAGGGGAATTAACGAGCAGTACTTC. The rearrangement links TRBV27 to TRBJ2-7, with TRBD1 identical over 8 bases. The trim removed 6 bases at V and 5 bases at J, leaving 6 bases unmatched. The CDR3 spans 13 residues. CDR1 MNHEY and CDR2 SMNVEV come from the germline V gene (reference sequence).